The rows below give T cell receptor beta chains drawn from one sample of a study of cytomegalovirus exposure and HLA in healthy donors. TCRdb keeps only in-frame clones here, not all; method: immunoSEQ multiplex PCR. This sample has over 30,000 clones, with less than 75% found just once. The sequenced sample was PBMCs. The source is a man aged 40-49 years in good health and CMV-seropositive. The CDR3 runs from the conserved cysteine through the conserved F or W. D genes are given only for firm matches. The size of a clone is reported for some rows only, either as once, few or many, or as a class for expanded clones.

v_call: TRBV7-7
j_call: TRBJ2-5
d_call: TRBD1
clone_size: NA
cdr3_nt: TGTGCCAGCAGCGTAGACAGGGGAGAGACCCAGTACTTC
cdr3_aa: CASSVDRGETQYF

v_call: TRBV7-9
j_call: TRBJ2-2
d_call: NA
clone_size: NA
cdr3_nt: TGTGCCAGCAGCTTCTGGGGCGGGAACACCGGGGAGCTGTTTTTT
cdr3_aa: CASSFWGGNTGELFF

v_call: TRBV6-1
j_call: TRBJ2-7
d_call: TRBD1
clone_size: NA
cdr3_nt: TGTGCCAGCAGTGAGGACGGACAGGCCCTTACCTACGAGCAGTACTTC
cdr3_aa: CASSEDGQALTYEQYF

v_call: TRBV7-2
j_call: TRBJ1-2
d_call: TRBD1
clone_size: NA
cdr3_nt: TGTGCCAGCAGCCTAGGGACAGGGGGGACCTATGGCTACACCTTC
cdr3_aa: CASSLGTGGTYGYTF

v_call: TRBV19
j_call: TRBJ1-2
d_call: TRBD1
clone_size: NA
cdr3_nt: TGTGCCAGTACTCCGACAGGGGGAGATAGCTACACCTTC
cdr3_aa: CASTPTGGDSYTF

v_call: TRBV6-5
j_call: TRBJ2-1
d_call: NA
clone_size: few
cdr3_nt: TGTGCCAGCAGCGCATTAGCGTTCTCCTACAATGAGCAGTTCTTC
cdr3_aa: CASSALAFSYNEQFF

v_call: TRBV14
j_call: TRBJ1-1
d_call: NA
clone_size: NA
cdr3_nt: TGTGCCAGCAGCCCTCTAGAGGGTCGGACTGAAGCTTTCTTT
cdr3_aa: CASSPLEGRTEAFF

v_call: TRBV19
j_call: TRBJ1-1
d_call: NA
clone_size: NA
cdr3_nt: TGTGCCAGTAGTCGGAAGGGGGGGGGCACTGAAGCTTTCTTT
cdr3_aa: CASSRKGGGTEAFF

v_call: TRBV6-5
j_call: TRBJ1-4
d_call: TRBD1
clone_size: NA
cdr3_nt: TGTGCCAGCAGTTCAGGGGGCGGCAAGGAAAAACTGTTTTTT
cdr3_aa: CASSSGGGKEKLFF

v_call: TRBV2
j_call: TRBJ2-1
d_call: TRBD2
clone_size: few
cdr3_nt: TGTGCCAGCAAACCGGGACTAGCGGGTAATGAGCAGTTCTTC
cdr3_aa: CASKPGLAGNEQFF

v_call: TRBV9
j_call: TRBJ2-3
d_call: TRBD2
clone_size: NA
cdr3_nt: TGTGCCAGCAGCGGACGGGGGGGTCGGACAGATACGCAGTATTTT
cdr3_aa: CASSGRGGRTDTQYF

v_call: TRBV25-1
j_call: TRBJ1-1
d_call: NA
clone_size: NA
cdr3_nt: TGTGCCAGCCCCAGCACTGAAGCTTTCTTT
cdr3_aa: CASPSTEAFF

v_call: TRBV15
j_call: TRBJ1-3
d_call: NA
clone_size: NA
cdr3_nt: TGTGCCACCAGCCAGATAGGAAACACCATATATTTT
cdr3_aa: CATSQIGNTIYF

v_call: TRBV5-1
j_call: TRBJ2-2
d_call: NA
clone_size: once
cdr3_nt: TGCGCCAGCAGCTTGGAGGGGAAGAACACCGGGGAGCTGTTTTTT
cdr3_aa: CASSLEGKNTGELFF

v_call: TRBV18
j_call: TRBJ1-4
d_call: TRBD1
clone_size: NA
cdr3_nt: TGTGCCAGCTCACCACCGGGACAGCTTAATGAAAAACTGTTTTTT
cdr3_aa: CASSPPGQLNEKLFF

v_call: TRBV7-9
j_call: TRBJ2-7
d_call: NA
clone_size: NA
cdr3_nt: TGTGCCAGCAGGCCACGGGACTCCAGCTCCTACGAGCAGTACTTC
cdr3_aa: CASRPRDSSSYEQYF

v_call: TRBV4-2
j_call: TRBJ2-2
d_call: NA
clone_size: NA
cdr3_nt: TGTGCCAGCAGCCGTACGACTGGGGAGCTGTTTTTT
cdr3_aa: CASSRTTGELFF

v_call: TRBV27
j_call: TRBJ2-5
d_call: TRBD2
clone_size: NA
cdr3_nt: TGTGCCAGCAGTTTGGGCGGGGGGCCGCGGGAGACCCAGTACTTC
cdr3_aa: CASSLGGGPRETQYF

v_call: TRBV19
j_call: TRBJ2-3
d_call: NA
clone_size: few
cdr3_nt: TGTGCCAGTAGTAAAAGGGGAGGTGACACAGATACGCAGTATTTT
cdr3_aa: CASSKRGGDTDTQYF

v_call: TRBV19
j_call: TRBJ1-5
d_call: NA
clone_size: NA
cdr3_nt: TGTGCCAGTAGTACTGAGACAGGCCACAATCAGCCCCAGCATTTT
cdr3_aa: CASSTETGHNQPQHF

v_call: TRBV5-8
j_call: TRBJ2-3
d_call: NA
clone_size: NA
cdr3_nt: TGTGCCAGCAGCCCTAAACTAGCTCCAAGCACAGATACGCAGTATTTT
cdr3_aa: CASSPKLAPSTDTQYF

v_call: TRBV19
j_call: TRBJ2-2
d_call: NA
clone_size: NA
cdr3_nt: TGTGCCAGTAGTGTCCAGGGCGGGAACACCGGGGAGCTGTTTTTT
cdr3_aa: CASSVQGGNTGELFF

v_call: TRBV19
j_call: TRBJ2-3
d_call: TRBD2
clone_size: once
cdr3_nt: TGTGCCAGTAGTATAAAGGCTAGCGGGGGCATGGATACGCAGTATTTT
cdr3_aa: CASSIKASGGMDTQYF

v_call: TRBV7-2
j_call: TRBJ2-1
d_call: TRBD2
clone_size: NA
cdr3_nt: TGTGCCAGCAGCCCTCAGCGGGAGGGTGAGCAGTTCTTC
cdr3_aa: CASSPQREGEQFF

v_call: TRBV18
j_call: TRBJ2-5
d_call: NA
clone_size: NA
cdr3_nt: TGTGCCAGCTCTCCTCCGGGGGGCGCAGAGACCCAGTACTTC
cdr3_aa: CASSPPGGAETQYF

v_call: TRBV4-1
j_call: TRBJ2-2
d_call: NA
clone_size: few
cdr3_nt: TGCGCCAGCAGCCAAGGTCTGAGGGGGGGTGGCACCGGGGAGCTGTTTTTT
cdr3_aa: CASSQGLRGGGTGELFF

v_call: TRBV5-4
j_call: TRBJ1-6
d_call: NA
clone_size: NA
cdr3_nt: TGTGCCAGCAGCTCCGCTGGGGGGGGCAATTCACCCCTCCACTTT
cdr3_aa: CASSSAGGGNSPLHF

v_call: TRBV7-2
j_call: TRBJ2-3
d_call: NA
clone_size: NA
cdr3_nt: TGTGCCAGCAGCTTATTCCAGAGCACAGATACGCGGTATTTT
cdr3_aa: CASSLFQSTDTRYF

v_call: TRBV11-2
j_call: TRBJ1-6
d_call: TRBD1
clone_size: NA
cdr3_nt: TGTGCCAGCAGCCCCGACAGGGGGAGCTCCTATAATTCACCCCTCCACTTT
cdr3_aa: CASSPDRGSSYNSPLHF

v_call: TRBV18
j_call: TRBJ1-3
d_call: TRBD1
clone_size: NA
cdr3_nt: TGTGCCAGCTCATCCACAGGGGCTGGAAACACCATATATTTT
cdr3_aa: CASSSTGAGNTIYF

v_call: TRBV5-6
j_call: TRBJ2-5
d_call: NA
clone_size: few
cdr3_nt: TGTGCCAGCAGCCCAGGGGATCTTTGGGAGACCCAGTACTTC
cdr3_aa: CASSPGDLWETQYF

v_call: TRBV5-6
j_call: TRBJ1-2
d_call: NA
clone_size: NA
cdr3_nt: TGTGCCAGCAGTGTTGCGGGCACGGGGGGCAGGAGCAACTATGGCTACACCTTC
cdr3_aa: CASSVAGTGGRSNYGYTF

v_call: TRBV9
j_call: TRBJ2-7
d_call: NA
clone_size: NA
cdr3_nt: TGTGCCAGCAGCGTAGCTGTGCAGGGCTTTTACGAGCAGTACTTC
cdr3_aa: CASSVAVQGFYEQYF

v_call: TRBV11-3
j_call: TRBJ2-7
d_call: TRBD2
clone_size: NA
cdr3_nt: TGTGCCAGCAGGGGAGGGCAGGGACGGGGCTACGAGCAGTACTTC
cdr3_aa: CASRGGQGRGYEQYF

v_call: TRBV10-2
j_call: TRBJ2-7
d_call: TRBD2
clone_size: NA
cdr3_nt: TGCGCCAGCAGTGAGGGAGGCGGGGGGGCGGCCTTCGAGCAGTACTTC
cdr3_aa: CASSEGGGGAAFEQYF

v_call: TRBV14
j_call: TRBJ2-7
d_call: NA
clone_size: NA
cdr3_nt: TGTGCCAGCAGCCCCGACTTGGGCGAGCAGTACTTC
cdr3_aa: CASSPDLGEQYF

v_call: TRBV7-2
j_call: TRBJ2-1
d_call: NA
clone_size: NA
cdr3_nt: TGTGCCAGCAGCTTACGTAAAGCGACTAGGGCTTTCGATGAGCAGTTCTTC
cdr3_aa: CASSLRKATRAFDEQFF

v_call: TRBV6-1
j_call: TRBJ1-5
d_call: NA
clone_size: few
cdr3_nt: TGTGCCAGCAGTGAAGGGTGGGGGGTATTCGATAGCAATCAGCCCCAGCATTTT
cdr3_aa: CASSEGWGVFDSNQPQHF

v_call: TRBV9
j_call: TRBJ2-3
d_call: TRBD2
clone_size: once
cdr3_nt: TGTGCCAGCAGCGTTAGGAGCGGGGGGGCGGGCACAGATACGCAGTATTTT
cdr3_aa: CASSVRSGGAGTDTQYF

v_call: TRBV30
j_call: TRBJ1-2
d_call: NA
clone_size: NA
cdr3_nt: TGTGCCTGGAGAACGGGGGGATTCTATGGCTACACCTTC
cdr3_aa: CAWRTGGFYGYTF

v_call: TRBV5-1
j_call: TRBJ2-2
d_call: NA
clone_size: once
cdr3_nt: TGCGCCAGCAGCTTGAGGGCAGGGATGGTGAGGACCGGGGAGCTGTTTTTT
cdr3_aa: CASSLRAGMVRTGELFF

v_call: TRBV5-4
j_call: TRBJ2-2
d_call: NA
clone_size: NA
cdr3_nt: TGTGCCAGCAGCTCGCGTGGTACCGGGGAGCTGTTTTTT
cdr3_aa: CASSSRGTGELFF

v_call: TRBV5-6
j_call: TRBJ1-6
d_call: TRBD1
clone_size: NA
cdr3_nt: TGTGCCAGCAGCTTGGGGGGCCGGGACAGGAATTCACCCCTCCACTTT
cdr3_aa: CASSLGGRDRNSPLHF

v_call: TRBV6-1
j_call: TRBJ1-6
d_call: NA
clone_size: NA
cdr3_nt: TGTGCCAGCAGTGAAGACGTCGGGAATAATTCACCCCTCCACTTT
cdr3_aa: CASSEDVGNNSPLHF